This section outlines one T cell receptor (beta chain) sequence together with its context. The count of this clone is one. No antigen is known for it. It has no much larger one-base neighbor in the sample; base qualities were not kept. Compared with germline, V lacks 2 bases and J lacks 6 bases; bases without a gene match: 5. The germline V gene gives CDR1 as MNHEY and CDR2 as SVGAGI. The CDR3, from cysteine to phenylalanine, totals 15 residues. Kept here is only the CDR3 DNA, which spans 45 bases and is read in frame from base 1. The sample's treatment or condition label is to be understood as: over 15 received Ad26.COV2.S at low or high dose, single or two shots; about 5 received placebo; per-sample allocation not given. Repertoires of vaccine and placebo recipients were sequenced from samples collected on day 63 after the first injection. In Cohort 1b, some 25 adults aged 18-55 years were enrolled at a single site in Boston, USA, between 29 July and 7 August 2020. Ad26.COV2.S was a replication-incompetent adenovirus type 26 vector that expressed a prefusion-stabilized SARS-CoV-2 spike protein derived from the original Wuhan strain.

This specimen belongs to a study of Ad26.COV2.S vaccination and SARS-CoV-2 variants (dated by TCRdb to the early 2020s). At the level of the whole study: Vaccine-arm donors came from COV1001, a multicentre, randomized, double-blind, placebo-controlled phase I-IIa trial of Ad26.COV2.S in healthy adults. Throughout the experiments and outcome assessment, investigators stayed blinded to trial group allocation. Dosing of Ad26.COV2.S was intramuscular, at either 5x10^10 or 1x10^11 viral particles, delivered as one shot or as two shots spaced 56 days apart. A total of 32 samples were included in the TCR-sequenced set, comprising some 20 Ad26.COV2.S vaccine recipients, 5 placebo recipients and 8 SARS-CoV-2 convalescent individuals. Participants in the trial were split at random into five groups of five each, receiving low-dose or high-dose Ad26.COV2.S once or twice, or else placebo on both occasions. TCRbeta repertoire sequencing was used to assess the specificity and breadth of SARS-CoV-2-reactive T cell receptors after Ad26.COV2.S vaccination. The full study reports these points: Vaccine and placebo recipients had similar non-spike TCR breadth, a finding consistent with the vaccine containing only spike. It was noted by the authors that total T cell responses may have been underestimated by the TCR breadth and depth analyses. Spike-specific TCR breadth was higher in Ad26.COV2.S recipients than in placebo recipients (P = 0.0014). After vaccination, spike-specific CD8+ and CD4+ T cell responses were reported to show substantial breadth. Comparing responses between vaccine doses or regimens was not something the study was powered to do.

The immunoSEQ Assay was the method used to sequence TCRbeta CDR3 regions. After extraction, genomic DNA underwent amplification by bias-controlled multiplex PCR, followed by high-throughput sequencing. The study's processing was this. To quantify the absolute abundance of every unique TCRbeta CDR3 region, sequences were collapsed and filtered. Usable DNA was measured by amplifying reference genes present in all nucleated cells, and TCRbeta template counts were normalized to that usable DNA to estimate T cell fraction. Repertoire TCRs were annotated as SARS-CoV-2-specific by exact matching of V gene, CDR3 amino acid sequence and J gene to a known reactive TCR set. MIRA supplied the reference SARS-CoV-2 TCR set, which was filtered for enrichment in COVID-19-positive ImmuneCODE repertoires so that public or cross-reactive TCRs were removed. Using the MIRA antigens, annotated TCRs were further analysed by specific ORF or by position within an ORF. Depth was the summed frequency of annotated unique rearrangements, while breadth was defined as annotated unique rearrangements over total unique productive rearrangements. Two-sided Wilcoxon rank-sum tests were used to compare TCR breadth between groups. TCRdb provides this immuneACCESS table in a form limited to in-frame rearrangements. Some clones are lacking; in checked studies, under half of them reflect an unresolved V gene, and why the rest are absent is not known. V, J and clone size were drawn from that table, and D and trimming were deduced from the DNA. The sample profile shows about 390,000 clones; around nine tenths of them were found once. In total, the top ten clones hold 3.5% of the sample.

Here the sequenced sample was peripheral blood, taken in a trial of Ad26.COV2.S vaccine versus placebo. The V and J segments used are TRBV6-5 and TRBJ2-7, and TRBD2 matches 12 of the central bases. This clonotype was sampled from a person aged 18 to 65 who received the Ad26.COV2.S COVID-19 vaccine or a placebo. The DNA is TGTGCCAGCAGTTACGCTAGCGGGGGGGCATTCGAGCAGTACTTC. Its amino acids are CASSYASGGAFEQYF.